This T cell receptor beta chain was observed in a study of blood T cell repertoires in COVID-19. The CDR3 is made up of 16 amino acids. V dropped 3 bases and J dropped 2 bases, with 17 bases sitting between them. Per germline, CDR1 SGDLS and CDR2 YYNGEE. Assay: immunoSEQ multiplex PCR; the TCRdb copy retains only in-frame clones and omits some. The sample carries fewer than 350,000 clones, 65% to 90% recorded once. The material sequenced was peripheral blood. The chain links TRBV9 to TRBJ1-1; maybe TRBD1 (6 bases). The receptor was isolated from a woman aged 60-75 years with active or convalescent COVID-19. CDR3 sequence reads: CASSGGSIGGNTEAFF. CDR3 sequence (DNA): TGTGCCAGCAGCGGAGGGTCAATAGGGGGTAACACTGAAGCTTTCTTT.